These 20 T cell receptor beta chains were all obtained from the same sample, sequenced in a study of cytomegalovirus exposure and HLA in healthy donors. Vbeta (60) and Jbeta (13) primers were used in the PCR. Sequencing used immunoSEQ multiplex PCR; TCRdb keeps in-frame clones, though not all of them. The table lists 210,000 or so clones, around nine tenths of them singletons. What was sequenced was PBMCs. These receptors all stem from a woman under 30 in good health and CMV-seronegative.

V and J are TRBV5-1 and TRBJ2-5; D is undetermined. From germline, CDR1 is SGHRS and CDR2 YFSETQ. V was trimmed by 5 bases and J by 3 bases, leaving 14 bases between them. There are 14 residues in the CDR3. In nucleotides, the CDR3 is TGCGCCAGCAGTTCAACCATGGCGGAAGAGACCCAGTACTTC. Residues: CASSSTMAEETQYF.

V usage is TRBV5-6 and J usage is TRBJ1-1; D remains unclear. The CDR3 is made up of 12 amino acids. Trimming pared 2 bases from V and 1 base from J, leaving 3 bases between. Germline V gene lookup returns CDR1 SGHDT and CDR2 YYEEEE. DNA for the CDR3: TGTGCCAGCAGCTTCCAGAACACTGAAGCTTTCTTT. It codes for CASSFQNTEAFF.

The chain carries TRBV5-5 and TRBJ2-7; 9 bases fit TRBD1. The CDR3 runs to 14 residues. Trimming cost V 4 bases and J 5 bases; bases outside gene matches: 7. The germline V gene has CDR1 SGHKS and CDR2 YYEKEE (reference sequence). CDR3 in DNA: TGTGCCAGCAGCCCGCGGACAGGGGTCCACGAGCAGTACTTC. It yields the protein CASSPRTGVHEQYF.

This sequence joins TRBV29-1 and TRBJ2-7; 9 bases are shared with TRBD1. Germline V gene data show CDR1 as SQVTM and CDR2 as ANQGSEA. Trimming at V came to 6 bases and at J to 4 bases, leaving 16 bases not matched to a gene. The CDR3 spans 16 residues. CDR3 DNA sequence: TGCAGCGTCAAGAGTACAGGGGGCGATTTTCCGTACGAGCAGTACTTC. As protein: CSVKSTGGDFPYEQYF.

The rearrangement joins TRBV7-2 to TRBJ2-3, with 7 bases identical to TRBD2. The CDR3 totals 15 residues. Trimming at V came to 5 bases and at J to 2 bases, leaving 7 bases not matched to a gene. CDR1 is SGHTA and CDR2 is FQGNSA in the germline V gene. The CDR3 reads CASSRKRGYTDTQYF. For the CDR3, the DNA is TGTGCCAGCAGCCGAAAGCGGGGATACACAGATACGCAGTATTTT.

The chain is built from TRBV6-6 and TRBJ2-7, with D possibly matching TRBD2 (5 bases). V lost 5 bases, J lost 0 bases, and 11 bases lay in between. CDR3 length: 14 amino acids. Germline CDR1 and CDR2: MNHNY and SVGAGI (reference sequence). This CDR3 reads CASSRTGSSYEQYF. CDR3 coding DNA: TGTGCCAGCAGTCGGACGGGGAGCTCCTACGAGCAGTACTTC.

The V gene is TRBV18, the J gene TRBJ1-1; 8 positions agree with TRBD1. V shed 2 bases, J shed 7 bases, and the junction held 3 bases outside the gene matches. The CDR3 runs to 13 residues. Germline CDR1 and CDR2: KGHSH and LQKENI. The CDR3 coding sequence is TGTGCCAGCTCACCAATAGACAGGGGTGAAGCTTTCTTT. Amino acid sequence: CASSPIDRGEAFF. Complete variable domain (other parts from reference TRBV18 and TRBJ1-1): NAGVMQNPRHLVRRRGQEARLRCSPMKGHSHVYWYRQLPEEGLKFMVYLQKENIIDESGMPKERFSAEFPKEGPSILRIQQVVRGDSAAYFCASSPIDRGEAFFGQGTRLTVV.

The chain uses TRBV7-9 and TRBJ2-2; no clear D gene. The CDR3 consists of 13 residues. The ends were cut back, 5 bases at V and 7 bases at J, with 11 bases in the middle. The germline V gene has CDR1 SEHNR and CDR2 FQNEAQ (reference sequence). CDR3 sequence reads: CASSRPPGGELFF. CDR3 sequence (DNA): TGTGCCAGCAGCCGTCCCCCCGGCGGGGAGCTGTTTTTT.

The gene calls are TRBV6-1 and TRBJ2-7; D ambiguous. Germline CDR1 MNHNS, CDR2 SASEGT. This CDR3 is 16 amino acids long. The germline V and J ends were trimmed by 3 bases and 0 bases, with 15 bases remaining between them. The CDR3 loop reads CASSDYGRPVSYEQYF. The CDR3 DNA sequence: TGTGCCAGCAGTGATTATGGCAGGCCAGTCTCCTACGAGCAGTACTTC.

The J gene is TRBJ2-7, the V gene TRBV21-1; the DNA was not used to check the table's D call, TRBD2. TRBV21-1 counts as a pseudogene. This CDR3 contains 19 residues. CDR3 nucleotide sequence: TGTGCCAGCAGCAAAGCGCTCCAGGAGGGGCAGGCTTGCTCCTACGAGCAGTACTTC. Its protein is CASSKALQEGQACSYEQYF.

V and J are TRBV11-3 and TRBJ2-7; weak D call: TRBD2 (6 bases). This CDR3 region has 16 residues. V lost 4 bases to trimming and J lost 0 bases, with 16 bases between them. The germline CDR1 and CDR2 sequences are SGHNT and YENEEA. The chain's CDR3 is CASSSAGGRSSYEQYF. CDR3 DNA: TGTGCCAGCAGCTCTGCAGGAGGGCGGAGCTCCTACGAGCAGTACTTC.

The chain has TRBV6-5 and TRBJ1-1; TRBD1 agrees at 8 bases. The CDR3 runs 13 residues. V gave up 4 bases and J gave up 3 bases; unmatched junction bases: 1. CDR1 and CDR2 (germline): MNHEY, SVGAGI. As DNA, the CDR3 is TGTGCCAGCAGTTGGGACAGGCACACTGAAGCTTTCTTT. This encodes CASSWDRHTEAFF.

CDR3 sequence (DNA): TGTGCCAGCAGCCCATCCAGGGGTTCTGGACCTGAAGCTTTCTTT. This encodes CASSPSRGSGPEAFF. V gene TRBV5-6 combines with J gene TRBJ1-1; a weak D match, TRBD1 (6 bases). Per germline, CDR1 SGHDT and CDR2 YYEEEE. The CDR3 is 15 amino acids. Trimming removed 4 bases from V and 6 bases from J, with 19 bases in between.

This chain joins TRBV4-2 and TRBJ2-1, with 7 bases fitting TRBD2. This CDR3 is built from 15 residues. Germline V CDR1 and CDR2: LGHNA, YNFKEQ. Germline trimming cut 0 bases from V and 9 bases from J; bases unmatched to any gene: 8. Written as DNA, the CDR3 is TGTGCCAGCAGCCAAGATAGGGGAGGGGCGGGTGAGCAGTTCTTC. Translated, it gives CASSQDRGGAGEQFF.

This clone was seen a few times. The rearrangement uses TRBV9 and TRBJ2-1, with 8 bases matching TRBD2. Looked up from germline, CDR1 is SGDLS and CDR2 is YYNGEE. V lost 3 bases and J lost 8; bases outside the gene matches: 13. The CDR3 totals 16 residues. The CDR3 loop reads CASSGERGSLLDEQFF. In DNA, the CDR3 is TGTGCCAGCAGCGGCGAGCGGGGGTCCTTACTCGATGAGCAGTTCTTC.

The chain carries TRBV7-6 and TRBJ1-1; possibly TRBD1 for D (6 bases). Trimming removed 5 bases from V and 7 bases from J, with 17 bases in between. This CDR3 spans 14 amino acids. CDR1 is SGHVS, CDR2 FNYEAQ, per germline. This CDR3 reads CASSHLGGANEAFF. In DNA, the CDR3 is TGTGCCAGCAGCCACCTCGGGGGGGCGAATGAAGCTTTCTTT.

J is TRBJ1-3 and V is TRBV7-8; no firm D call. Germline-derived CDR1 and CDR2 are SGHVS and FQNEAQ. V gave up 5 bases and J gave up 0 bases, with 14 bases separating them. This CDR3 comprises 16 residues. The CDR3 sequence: CASSPRRINSGNTIYF. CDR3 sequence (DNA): TGTGCCAGCAGCCCTAGACGGATCAACTCTGGAAACACCATATATTTT.

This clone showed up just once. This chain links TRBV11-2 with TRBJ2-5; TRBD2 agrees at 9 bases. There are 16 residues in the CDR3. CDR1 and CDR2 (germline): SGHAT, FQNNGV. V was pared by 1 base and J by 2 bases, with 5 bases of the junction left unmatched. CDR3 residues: CASSLAPAGGQETQYF. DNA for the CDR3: TGTGCCAGCAGCTTAGCTCCAGCGGGGGGACAAGAGACCCAGTACTTC.

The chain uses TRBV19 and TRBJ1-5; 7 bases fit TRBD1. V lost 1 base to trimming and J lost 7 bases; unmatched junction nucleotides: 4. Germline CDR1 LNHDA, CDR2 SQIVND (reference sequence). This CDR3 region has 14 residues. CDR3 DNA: TGTGCCAGTAGTATAGGGGACAGTGGGCAGCCCCAGCATTTT. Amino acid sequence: CASSIGDSGQPQHF.

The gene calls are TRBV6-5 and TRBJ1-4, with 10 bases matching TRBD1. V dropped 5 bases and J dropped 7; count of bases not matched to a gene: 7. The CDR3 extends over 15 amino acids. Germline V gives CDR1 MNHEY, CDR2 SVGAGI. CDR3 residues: CASSQPGTGVEKLFF. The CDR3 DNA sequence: TGTGCCAGCAGTCAACCCGGGACAGGGGTTGAAAAACTGTTTTTT.